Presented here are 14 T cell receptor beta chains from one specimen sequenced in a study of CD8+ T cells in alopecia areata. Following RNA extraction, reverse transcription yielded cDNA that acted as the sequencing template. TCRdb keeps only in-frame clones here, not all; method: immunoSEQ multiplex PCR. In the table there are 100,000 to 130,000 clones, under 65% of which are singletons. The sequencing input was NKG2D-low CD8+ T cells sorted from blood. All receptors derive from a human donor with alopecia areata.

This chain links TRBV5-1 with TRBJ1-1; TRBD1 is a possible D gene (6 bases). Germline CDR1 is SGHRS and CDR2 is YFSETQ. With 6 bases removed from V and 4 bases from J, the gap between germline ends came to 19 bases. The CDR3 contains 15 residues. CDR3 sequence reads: CASIPEGGFGTEAFF. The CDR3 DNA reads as TGCGCCAGCATACCTGAGGGGGGATTCGGCACTGAAGCTTTCTTT.

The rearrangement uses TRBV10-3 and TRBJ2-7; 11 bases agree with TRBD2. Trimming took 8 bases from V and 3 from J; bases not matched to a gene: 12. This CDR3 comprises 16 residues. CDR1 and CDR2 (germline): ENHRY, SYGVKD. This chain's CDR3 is CAIGDLGLADLYEQYF. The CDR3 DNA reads TGTGCCATCGGCGACCTGGGACTAGCGGACCTCTACGAGCAGTACTTC.

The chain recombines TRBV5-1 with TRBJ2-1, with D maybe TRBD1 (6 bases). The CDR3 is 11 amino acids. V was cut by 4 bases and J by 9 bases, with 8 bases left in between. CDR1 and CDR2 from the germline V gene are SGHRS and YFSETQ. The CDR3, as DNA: TGCGCCAGCAGCGGCAGGGGTGAGCAGTTCTTC. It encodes CASSGRGEQFF. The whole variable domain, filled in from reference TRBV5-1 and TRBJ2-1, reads KAGVTQTPRYLIKTRGQQVTLSCSPISGHRSVSWYQQTPGQGLQFLFEYFSETQRNKGNFPGRFSGRQFSNSRSEMNVSTLELGDSALYLCASSGRGEQFFGPGTRLTVL.

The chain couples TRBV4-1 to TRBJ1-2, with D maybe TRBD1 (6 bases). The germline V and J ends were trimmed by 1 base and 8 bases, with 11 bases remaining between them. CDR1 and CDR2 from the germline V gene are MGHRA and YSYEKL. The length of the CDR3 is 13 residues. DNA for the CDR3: TGCGCCAGCAGCCAAGCGTCAGGGGAAGGCTACACCTTC. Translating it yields CASSQASGEGYTF.

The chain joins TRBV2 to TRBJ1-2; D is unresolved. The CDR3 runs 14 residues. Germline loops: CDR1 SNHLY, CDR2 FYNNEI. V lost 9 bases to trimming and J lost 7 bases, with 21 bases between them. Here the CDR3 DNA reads TGTGCCAGAGAGGGCGACCCTAACGGACCTGGCTACACCTTC. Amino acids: CAREGDPNGPGYTF.

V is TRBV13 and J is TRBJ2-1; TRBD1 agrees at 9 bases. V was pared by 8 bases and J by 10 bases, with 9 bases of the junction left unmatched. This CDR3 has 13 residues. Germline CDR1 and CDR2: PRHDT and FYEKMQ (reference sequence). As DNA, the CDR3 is TGTGCCAGCCGGGACAGGGTTAAGCACGAGCAGTTCTTC. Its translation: CASRDRVKHEQFF.

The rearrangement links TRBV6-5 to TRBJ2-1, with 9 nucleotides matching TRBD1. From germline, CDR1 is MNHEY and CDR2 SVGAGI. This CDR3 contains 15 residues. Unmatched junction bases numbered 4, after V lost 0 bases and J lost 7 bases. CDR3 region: CASSYSGTGLNEQFF. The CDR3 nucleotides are TGTGCCAGCAGTTACTCAGGGACAGGGTTGAATGAGCAGTTCTTC.

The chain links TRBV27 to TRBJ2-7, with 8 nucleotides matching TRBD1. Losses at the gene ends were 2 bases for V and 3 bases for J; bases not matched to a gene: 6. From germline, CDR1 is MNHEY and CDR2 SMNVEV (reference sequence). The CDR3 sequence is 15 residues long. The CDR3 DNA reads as TGTGCCAGCAGTTTAAACTTCGGACAGGGCTACGAGCAGTACTTC. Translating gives CASSLNFGQGYEQYF.

CDR3 loop: CASSNRGREETQYF. The CDR3 DNA reads TGTGCCAGCAGCAACAGGGGGCGAGAAGAGACCCAGTACTTC. The J gene is TRBJ2-5, the V gene TRBV13; TRBD1 matches at 9 bases. The CDR3 consists of 14 residues. The V gene end was trimmed by 5 bases and the J gene end by 3 bases; junction bases not matched to a gene: 4. Germline CDR1 PRHDT, CDR2 FYEKMQ (reference sequence).

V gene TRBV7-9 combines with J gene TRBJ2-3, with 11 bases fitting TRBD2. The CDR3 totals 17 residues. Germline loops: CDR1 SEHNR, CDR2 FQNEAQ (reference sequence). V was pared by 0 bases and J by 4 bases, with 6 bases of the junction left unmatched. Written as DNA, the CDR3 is TGTGCCAGCAGCTTAGCCAGACTAGCGGGACCCGCAGATACGCAGTATTTT. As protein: CASSLARLAGPADTQYF. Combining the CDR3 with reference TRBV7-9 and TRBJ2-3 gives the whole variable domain DTGVSQNPRHKITKRGQNVTFRCDPISEHNRLYWYRQTLGQGPEFLTYFQNEAQLEKSRLLSDRFSAERPKGSFSTLEIQRTEQGDSAMYLCASSLARLAGPADTQYFGPGTRLTVL.

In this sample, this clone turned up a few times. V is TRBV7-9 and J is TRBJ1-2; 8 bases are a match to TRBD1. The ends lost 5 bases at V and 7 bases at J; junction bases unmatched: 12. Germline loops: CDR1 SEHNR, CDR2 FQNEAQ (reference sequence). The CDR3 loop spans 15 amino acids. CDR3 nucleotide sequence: TGTGCCAGCAGCCCGCGGACAGGGCTGTTTGGTGGCTACACCTTC. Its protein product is CASSPRTGLFGGYTF.

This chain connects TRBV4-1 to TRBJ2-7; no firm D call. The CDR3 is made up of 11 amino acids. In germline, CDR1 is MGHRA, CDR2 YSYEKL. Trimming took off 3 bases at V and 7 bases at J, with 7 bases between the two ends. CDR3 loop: CASSHLEEQYF. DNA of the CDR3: TGCGCCAGCAGCCATCTCGAAGAGCAGTACTTC.

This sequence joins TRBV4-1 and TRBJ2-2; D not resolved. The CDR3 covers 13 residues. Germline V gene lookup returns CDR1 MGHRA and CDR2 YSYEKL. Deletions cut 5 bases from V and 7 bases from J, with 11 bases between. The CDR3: CASSKVELGELFF. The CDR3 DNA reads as TGCGCCAGCAGCAAAGTAGAACTCGGGGAGCTGTTTTTT.

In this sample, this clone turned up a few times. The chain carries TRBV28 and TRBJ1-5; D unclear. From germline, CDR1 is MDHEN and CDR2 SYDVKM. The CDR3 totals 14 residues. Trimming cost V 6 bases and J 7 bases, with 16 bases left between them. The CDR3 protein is CASRPTMRGQPQHF. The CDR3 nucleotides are TGTGCCAGCAGACCCACAATGAGAGGCCAGCCCCAGCATTTT. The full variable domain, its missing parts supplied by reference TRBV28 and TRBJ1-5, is DVKVTQSSRYLVKRTGEKVFLECVQDMDHENMFWYRQDPGLGLRLIYFSYDVKMKEKGDIPEGYSVSREKKERFSLILESASTNQTSMYLCASRPTMRGQPQHFGDGTRLSIL.